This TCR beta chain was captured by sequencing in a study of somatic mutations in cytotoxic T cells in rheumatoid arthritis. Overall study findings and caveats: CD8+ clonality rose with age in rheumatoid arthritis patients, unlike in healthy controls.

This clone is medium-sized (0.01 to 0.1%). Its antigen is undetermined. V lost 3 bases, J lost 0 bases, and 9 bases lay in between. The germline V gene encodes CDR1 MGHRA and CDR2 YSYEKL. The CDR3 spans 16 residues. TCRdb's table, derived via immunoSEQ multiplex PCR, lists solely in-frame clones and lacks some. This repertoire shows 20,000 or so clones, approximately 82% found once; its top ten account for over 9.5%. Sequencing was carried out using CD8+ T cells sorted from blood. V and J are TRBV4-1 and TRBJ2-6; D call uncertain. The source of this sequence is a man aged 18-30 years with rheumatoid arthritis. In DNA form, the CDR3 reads TGCGCCAGCAGCCAGGCTAGGAGCTCTGGGGCCAACGTCCTGACTTTC. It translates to CASSQARSSGANVLTF.